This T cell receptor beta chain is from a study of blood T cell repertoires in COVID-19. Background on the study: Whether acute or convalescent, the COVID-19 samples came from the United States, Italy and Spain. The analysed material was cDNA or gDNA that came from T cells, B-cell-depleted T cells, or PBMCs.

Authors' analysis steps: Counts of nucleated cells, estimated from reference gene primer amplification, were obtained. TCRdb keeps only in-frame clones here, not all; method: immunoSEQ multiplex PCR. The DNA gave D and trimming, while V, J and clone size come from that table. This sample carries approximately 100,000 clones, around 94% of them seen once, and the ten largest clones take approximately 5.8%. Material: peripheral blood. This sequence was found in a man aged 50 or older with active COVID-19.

The DNA for the CDR3 is TGTGCCAGCAGTTCCAGGGGGTGGAATTCACCCCTCCACTTT. Amino acids: CASSSRGWNSPLHF. The rearrangement joins TRBV28 to TRBJ1-6; 7 positions match TRBD1. CDR3 length equals 14 residues. Germline assignment: CDR1 MDHEN and CDR2 SYDVKM. The V segment lost 4 bases and the J segment 7 bases; nucleotides outside the gene matches: 4.